The 20 T cell receptor beta chains reported below all come from one sample, sequenced in a study of blood T cell repertoires in COVID-19. Only in-frame clones appear in the TCRdb table, and some are missing; sequencing was by immunoSEQ multiplex PCR. The sample lists a few hundred thousand clones, about 86% occurring once. Sequences were obtained from peripheral blood. The origin of the receptors is a woman between 65 and 79 years old with COVID-19, enrolled during active disease.

V usage is TRBV6-4 and J usage is TRBJ2-1; 13 bases are shared with TRBD2. The germline CDR1 and CDR2 sequences are MRHNA and SNTAGT. The CDR3 contains 15 residues. J gave up 6 bases and V 8 bases, and 7 bases lay outside the gene matches. The CDR3 spells CASARTSGGANEQFF. The CDR3 region has the DNA TGTGCCAGCGCCCGAACTAGCGGGGGGGCCAATGAGCAGTTCTTC.

The chain carries TRBV4-1 and TRBJ1-5; TRBD1 matches 7 bases. Looked up from germline, CDR1 is MGHRA and CDR2 is YSYEKL. This CDR3 is 17 amino acids long. With 3 bases clipped from V and 3 bases from J, the junction kept 11 bases outside the gene matches. CDR3 region: CASSQIPGQAFNQPQHF. In DNA, the CDR3 is TGCGCCAGCAGCCAGATCCCCGGACAGGCGTTCAATCAGCCCCAGCATTTT.

The chain links TRBV5-4 to TRBJ2-3, with TRBD2 identical over 13 bases. CDR3 length equals 16 residues. Trimming at V came to 3 bases and at J to 3 bases, leaving 4 bases not matched to a gene. Germline values: CDR1 SGHNT, CDR2 YYREEE (reference sequence). For the CDR3, the DNA is TGTGCCAGCAGCTCCCCGACTAGCGGGGGGACAGATACGCAGTATTTT. This sequence encodes CASSSPTSGGTDTQYF.

The chain joins TRBV5-4 to TRBJ1-4; the match to TRBD1 covers 7 bases. Per the germline V gene, CDR1 is SGHNT and CDR2 is YYREEE (reference sequence). V shed 3 bases and J 5 bases; nucleotides not matched to a gene: 7. The CDR3 length is 15 residues. In DNA form, the CDR3 reads TGTGCCAGCAGCTCCCAGGGGACAGTAAATGAAAAACTGTTTTTT. This translates into CASSSQGTVNEKLFF.

This chain uses TRBV5-5 with TRBJ1-1; 10 bases are a match to TRBD1. This CDR3 has 13 amino acids. Germline V gives CDR1 SGHKS, CDR2 YYEKEE (reference sequence). The V and J ends lost 4 bases and 7 bases, in that order; junction bases with no gene match: 4. CDR3 DNA: TGTGCCAGCAGCCCGGGACAGGGGCTTGAAGCTTTCTTT. This codes for CASSPGQGLEAFF.

This chain uses TRBV6-2 or TRBV6-3 with TRBJ2-6; D is perhaps TRBD2 (5 bases). Trimming left V 5 bases short and J 4 bases short, with 15 bases between. The CDR3 covers 16 residues. Per germline, CDR1 MNHEY and CDR2 SVGEGT. Here the CDR3 reads CASSTIRGTGANVLTF. The CDR3 nucleotides read TGTGCCAGCAGTACAATTCGGGGTACCGGGGCCAACGTCCTGACTTTC.

This chain links TRBV14 with TRBJ2-1; weak D call: TRBD2 (7 bases). Trimming stripped 0 bases from V and 8 bases from J, with 20 bases between. Per germline, CDR1 SGHDN and CDR2 FVKESK. The CDR3 is 17 residues long. The CDR3 bases are TGTGCCAGCAGCCAAGAGTGGGGGGGCACCTTCAGGGATGAGCAGTTCTTC. Its translation: CASSQEWGGTFRDEQFF.

The chain combines TRBV5-4 with TRBJ2-1; 8 bases align to TRBD2. Germline CDR1 SGHNT, CDR2 YYREEE (reference sequence). The V gene end was trimmed by 3 bases and the J gene end by 7 bases; junction bases not matched to a gene: 12. The CDR3 covers 16 residues. This chain's CDR3 is CASSSLAWVAGNEQFF. In nucleotides, the CDR3 is TGTGCCAGCAGCTCCCTCGCGTGGGTAGCGGGGAATGAGCAGTTCTTC.

This chain connects TRBV10-3 to TRBJ1-6; D remains unclear. The V gene lost 0 bases and the J gene lost 3 bases, with 9 bases spanning the gap. The germline V gene encodes CDR1 ENHRY and CDR2 SYGVKD. The CDR3 is made up of 16 amino acids. CDR3 coding DNA: TGTGCCATCAGTGAGTCGCTGGCAGACTATAATTCACCCCTCCACTTT. Translating gives CAISESLADYNSPLHF.

The chain has TRBV6-5 and TRBJ1-2; D is unclear. This CDR3 region has 12 residues. Trimming left V 5 bases short and J 2 bases short, with 6 bases between. Germline V lookup: CDR1 MNHEY, CDR2 SVGAGI. CDR3 residues: CASSKQNYGYTF. CDR3 bases: TGTGCCAGCAGTAAACAGAACTATGGCTACACCTTC.

The gene calls are TRBV19 and TRBJ1-5; D not resolved. This CDR3 contains 17 residues. V lost 4 bases to trimming and J lost 2 bases, with 18 bases between them. In germline, CDR1 is LNHDA, CDR2 SQIVND (reference sequence). The chain's CDR3 is CASSRWASERGNQPQHF. The CDR3 DNA is TGTGCCAGTAGTAGATGGGCCTCAGAGCGGGGCAATCAGCCCCAGCATTTT.

The rearrangement uses TRBV4-1 and TRBJ2-2; D is ambiguous. Germline loops: CDR1 MGHRA, CDR2 YSYEKL. This CDR3 has 13 amino acids. The V end was cut by 4 bases, the J end by 1 base, with 4 bases between. CDR3 sequence reads: CASSLLNTGELFF. The CDR3 nucleotides are TGCGCCAGCAGCCTACTGAACACCGGGGAGCTGTTTTTT.

The rearrangement uses TRBV3-1 (or the pseudogene TRBV3-2) and TRBJ2-6; 7 bases fit TRBD1. After removal of 3 bases from V and 2 bases from J, the junction contained 13 bases not matched to a gene. The CDR3 extends over 19 amino acids. Per the germline V gene, CDR1 is LGHDT and CDR2 is YNNKEL (reference sequence). The CDR3 region has the DNA TGTGCCAGCAGCCACAGCCCCATACGGACAGGCCCTGGGGCCAACGTCCTGACTTTC. As protein: CASSHSPIRTGPGANVLTF.

The J gene is TRBJ1-2, the V gene TRBV5-1, with 7 bases that match TRBD1. V gave up 0 bases and J gave up 7 bases; unmatched junction bases: 6. From germline, CDR1 is SGHRS and CDR2 YFSETQ. CDR3 length equals 14 residues. In DNA, the CDR3 is TGCGCCAGCAGCTTGGGAACAGGGGAGGCTGGCTACACCTTC. This codes for CASSLGTGEAGYTF.

This clone appeared a few times. The chain links TRBV11-2 to TRBJ2-2, with D unresolved. The V end was cut by 0 bases, the J end by 5 bases, with 16 bases between. CDR3 length equals 17 residues. Germline values: CDR1 SGHAT, CDR2 FQNNGV. The CDR3 coding sequence is TGTGCCAGCAGCTTAGATGAGCAGGTTAAAAGGACCGGGGAGCTGTTTTTT. Translation gives CASSLDEQVKRTGELFF.

V and J are TRBV3-1 (or the pseudogene TRBV3-2) and TRBJ2-1; 7 bases agree with TRBD1. CDR3 size: 16 residues. The germline gives CDR1 LGHDT, CDR2 YNNKEL (reference sequence). Trimming cost V 4 bases and J 3 bases; bases outside gene matches: 9. Written as DNA, the CDR3 is TGTGCCAGCAGCCCATTGACTCAGGGGGTCTACAATGAGCAGTTCTTC. Protein product: CASSPLTQGVYNEQFF.

As DNA, the CDR3 is TGTGCCAGCAGCATTACGGGACAGTCCTACGAGCAGTACTTC. Protein sequence: CASSITGQSYEQYF. The chain carries TRBV9 and TRBJ2-7, with 7 nucleotides matching TRBD1. V was clipped by 4 bases and J by 1 base; unmatched bases: 5. The germline V gene has CDR1 SGDLS and CDR2 YYNGEE. The CDR3 has 14 residues.

This rearrangement joins TRBV5-1 to TRBJ2-5; tentatively, D is TRBD1 (6 bases). V was shortened by 0 bases and J by 5 bases, with 14 bases between the two germline ends. CDR3 length: 15 amino acids. The germline gives CDR1 SGHRS, CDR2 YFSETQ. CDR3 residues: CASSLDRVGMETQYF. The CDR3 DNA is TGCGCCAGCAGCTTGGACAGGGTTGGTATGGAGACCCAGTACTTC.

The CDR3: CSVPGLGEKLFF. CDR3 bases: TGCAGCGTTCCAGGGCTGGGGGAAAAACTGTTTTTT. J is TRBJ1-4 and V is TRBV29-1; tentatively, D is TRBD1 (5 bases). Germline loops: CDR1 SQVTM, CDR2 ANQGSEA. This CDR3 spans 12 amino acids. V shed 5 bases and J shed 8 bases, with 12 bases lying between them.

The chain recombines TRBV27 with TRBJ1-6; tentative D call: TRBD1 (5 bases). The CDR3 extends over 13 amino acids. CDR1 and CDR2 (germline): MNHEY, SMNVEV (reference sequence). Trimming removed 6 bases at V and 11 bases at J, with 14 bases between. The CDR3: CASRNGGLAPLHF. The CDR3 DNA follows: TGTGCCAGCAGAAACGGGGGGTTGGCACCCCTCCACTTT.